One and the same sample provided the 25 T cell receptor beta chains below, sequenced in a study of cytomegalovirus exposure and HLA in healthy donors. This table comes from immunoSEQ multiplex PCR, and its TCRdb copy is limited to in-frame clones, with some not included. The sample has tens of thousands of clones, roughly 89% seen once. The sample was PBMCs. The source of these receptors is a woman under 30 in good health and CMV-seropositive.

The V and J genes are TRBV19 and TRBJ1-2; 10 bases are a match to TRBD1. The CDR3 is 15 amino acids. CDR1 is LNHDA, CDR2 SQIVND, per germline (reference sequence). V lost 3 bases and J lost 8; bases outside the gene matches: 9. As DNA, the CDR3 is TGTGCCAGTAGTATCTCCCGGGGACAGGGGAGAGGCTACACCTTC. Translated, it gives CASSISRGQGRGYTF. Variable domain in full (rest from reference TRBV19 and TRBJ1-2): DGGITQSPKYLFRKEGQNVTLSCEQNLNHDAMYWYRQDPGQGLRLIYYSQIVNDFQKGDIAEGYSVSREKKESFPLTVTSAQKNPTAFYLCASSISRGQGRGYTFGSGTRLTVV.

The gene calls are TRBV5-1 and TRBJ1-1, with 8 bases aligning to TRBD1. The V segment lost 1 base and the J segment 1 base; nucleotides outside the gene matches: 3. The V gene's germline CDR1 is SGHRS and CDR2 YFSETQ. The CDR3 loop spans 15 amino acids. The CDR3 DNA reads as TGCGCCAGCAGCTTGCAGGGGGCCAAGAACACTGAAGCTTTCTTT. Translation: CASSLQGAKNTEAFF.

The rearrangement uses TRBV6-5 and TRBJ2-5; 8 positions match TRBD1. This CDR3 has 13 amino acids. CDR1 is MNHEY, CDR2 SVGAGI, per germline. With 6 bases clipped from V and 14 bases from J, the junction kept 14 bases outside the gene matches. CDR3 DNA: TGTGCCAGCAGCCTCAGCCGGACAGGGTTATTTTACTTC. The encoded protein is CASSLSRTGLFYF.

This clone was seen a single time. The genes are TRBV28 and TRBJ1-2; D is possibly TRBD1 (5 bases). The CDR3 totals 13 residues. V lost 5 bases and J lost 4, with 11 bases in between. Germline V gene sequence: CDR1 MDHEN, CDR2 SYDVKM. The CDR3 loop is CASSLRQTYGYTF. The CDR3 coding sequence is TGTGCCAGCAGTCTCCGACAGACCTATGGCTACACCTTC.

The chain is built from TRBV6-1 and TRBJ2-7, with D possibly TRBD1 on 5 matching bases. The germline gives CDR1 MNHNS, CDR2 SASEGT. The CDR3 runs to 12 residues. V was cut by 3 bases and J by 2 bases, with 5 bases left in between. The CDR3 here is CASSETAYEQYF. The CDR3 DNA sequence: TGTGCCAGCAGTGAGACAGCCTACGAGCAGTACTTC.

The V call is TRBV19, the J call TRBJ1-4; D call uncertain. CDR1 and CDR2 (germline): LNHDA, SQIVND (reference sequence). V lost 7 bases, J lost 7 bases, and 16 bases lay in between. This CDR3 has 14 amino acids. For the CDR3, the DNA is TGTGCCAGTAACATGGGAGGAGTTGGTGAAAAACTGTTTTTT. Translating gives CASNMGGVGEKLFF.

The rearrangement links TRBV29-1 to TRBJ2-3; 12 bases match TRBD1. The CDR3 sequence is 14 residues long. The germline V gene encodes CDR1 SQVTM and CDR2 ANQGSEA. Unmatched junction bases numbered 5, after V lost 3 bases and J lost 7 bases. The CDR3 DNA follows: TGCAGCGTTGAGGGACAGGGGGCCCGAAATACGCAGTATTTT. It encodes CSVEGQGARNTQYF.

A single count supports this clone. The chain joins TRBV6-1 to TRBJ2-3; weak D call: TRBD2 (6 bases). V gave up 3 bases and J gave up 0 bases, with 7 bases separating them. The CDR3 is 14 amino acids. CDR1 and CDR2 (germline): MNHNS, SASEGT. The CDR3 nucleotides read TGTGCCAGCAGTGACCGGGGGAGCACAGATACGCAGTATTTT. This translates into CASSDRGSTDTQYF.

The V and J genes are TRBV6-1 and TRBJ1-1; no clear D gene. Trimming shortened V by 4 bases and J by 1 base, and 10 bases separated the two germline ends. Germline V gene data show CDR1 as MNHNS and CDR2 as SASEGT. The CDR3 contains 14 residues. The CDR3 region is CASSGALKNTEAFF. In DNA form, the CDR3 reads TGTGCCAGCAGTGGGGCATTGAAGAACACTGAAGCTTTCTTT.

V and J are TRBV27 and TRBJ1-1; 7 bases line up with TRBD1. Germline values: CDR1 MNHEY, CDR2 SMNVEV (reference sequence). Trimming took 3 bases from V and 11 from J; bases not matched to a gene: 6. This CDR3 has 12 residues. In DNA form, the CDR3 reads TGTGCCAGCAGTTTGTCCACAGGGGTGGCTTTCTTT. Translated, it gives CASSLSTGVAFF.

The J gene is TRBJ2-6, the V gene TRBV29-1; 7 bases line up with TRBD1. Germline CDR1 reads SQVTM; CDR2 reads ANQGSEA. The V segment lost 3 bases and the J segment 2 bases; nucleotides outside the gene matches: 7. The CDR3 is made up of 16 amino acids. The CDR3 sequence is CSVEADGTAGANVLTF. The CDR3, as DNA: TGCAGCGTTGAGGCGGACGGGACAGCTGGGGCCAACGTCCTGACTTTC.

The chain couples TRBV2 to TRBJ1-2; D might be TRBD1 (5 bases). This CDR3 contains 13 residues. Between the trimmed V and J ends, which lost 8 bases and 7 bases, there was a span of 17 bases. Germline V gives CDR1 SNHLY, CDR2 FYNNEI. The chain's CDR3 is CASGGMGGSGYTF. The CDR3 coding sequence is TGTGCCAGCGGAGGAATGGGGGGGTCTGGCTACACCTTC.

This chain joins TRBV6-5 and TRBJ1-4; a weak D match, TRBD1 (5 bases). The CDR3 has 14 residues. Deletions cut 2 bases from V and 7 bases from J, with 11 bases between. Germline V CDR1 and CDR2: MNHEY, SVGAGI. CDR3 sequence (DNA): TGTGCCAGCAGTTACACCCCAGGGTCTGAAAAACTGTTTTTT. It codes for CASSYTPGSEKLFF.

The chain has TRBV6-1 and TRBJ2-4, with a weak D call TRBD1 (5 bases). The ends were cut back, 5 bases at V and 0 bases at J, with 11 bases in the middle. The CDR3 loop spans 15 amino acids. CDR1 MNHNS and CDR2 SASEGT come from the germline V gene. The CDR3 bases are TGTGCCAGCAGTCCCCAGGGAATAGCCAAAAACATTCAGTACTTC. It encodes CASSPQGIAKNIQYF.

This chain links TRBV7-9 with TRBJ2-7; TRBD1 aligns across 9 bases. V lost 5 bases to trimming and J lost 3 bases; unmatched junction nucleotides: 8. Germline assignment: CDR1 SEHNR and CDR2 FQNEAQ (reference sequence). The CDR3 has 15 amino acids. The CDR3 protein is CASSASRDRDYEQYF. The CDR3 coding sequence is TGTGCCAGCAGCGCGTCCCGGGACAGGGACTACGAGCAGTACTTC.

The CDR3 sequence is CASRPRGSTDTQYF. CDR3 nucleotides: TGTGCCAGTCGCCCCAGGGGTAGCACAGATACGCAGTATTTT. The rearrangement joins TRBV19 to TRBJ2-3; possible D gene TRBD1, 6 bases. The germline V and J ends were trimmed by 8 bases and 0 bases, with 12 bases remaining between them. Per the germline V gene, CDR1 is LNHDA and CDR2 is SQIVND (reference sequence). The CDR3 consists of 14 residues.

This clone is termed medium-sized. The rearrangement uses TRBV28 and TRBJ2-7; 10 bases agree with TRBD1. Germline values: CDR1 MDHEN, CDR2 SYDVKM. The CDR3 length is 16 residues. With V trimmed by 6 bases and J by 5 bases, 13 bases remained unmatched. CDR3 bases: TGTGCCAGCAGAACCCCAGGACAGGGGGGGAGTCACGAGCAGTACTTC. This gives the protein CASRTPGQGGSHEQYF. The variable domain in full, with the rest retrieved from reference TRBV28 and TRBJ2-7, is DVKVTQSSRYLVKRTGEKVFLECVQDMDHENMFWYRQDPGLGLRLIYFSYDVKMKEKGDIPEGYSVSREKKERFSLILESASTNQTSMYLCASRTPGQGGSHEQYFGPGTRLTVT.

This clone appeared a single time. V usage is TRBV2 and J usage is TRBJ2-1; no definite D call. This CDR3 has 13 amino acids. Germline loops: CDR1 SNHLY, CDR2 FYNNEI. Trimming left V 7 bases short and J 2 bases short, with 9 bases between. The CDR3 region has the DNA TGTGCCAGCATAGCAGAGGCCTACAATGAGCAGTTCTTC. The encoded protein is CASIAEAYNEQFF.

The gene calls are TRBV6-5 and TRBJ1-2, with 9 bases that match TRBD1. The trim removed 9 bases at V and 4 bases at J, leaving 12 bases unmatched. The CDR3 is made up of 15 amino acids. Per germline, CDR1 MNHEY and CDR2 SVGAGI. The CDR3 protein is CASMYRDRALYGYTF. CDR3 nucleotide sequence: TGTGCCAGTATGTACCGGGACAGGGCCCTCTATGGCTACACCTTC.

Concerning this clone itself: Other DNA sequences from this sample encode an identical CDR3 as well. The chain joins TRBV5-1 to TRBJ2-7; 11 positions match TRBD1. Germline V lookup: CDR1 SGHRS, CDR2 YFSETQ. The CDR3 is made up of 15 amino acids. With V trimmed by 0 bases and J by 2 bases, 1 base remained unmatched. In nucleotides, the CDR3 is TGCGCCAGCAGCTTGGGGGGACAGGGGGCCTACGAGCAGTACTTC. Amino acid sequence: CASSLGGQGAYEQYF.

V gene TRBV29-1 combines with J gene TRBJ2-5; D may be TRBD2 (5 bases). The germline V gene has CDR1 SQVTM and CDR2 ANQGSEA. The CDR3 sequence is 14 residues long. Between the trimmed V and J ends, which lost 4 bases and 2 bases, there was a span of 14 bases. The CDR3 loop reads CSVGTGSRQETQYF. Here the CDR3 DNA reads TGCAGCGTTGGGACGGGGTCGCGGCAAGAGACCCAGTACTTC.

In DNA, the CDR3 is TGTGCCAGCATCGGGGGGATGACGGGCAATCAGCCCCAGCATTTT. Encoded protein: CASIGGMTGNQPQHF. This chain links TRBV6-1 with TRBJ1-5; D perhaps matches TRBD1 (5 bases). Deletions cut 7 bases from V and 2 bases from J, with 15 bases between. In germline, CDR1 is MNHNS, CDR2 SASEGT. The CDR3 has 15 residues.

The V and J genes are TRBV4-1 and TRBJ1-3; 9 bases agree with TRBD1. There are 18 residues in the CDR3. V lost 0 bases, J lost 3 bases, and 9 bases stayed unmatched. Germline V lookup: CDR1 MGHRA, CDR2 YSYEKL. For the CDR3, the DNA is TGCGCCAGCAGCCAAGAGCCTGGACAGGGGAAGGTTGGAAACACCATATATTTT. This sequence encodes CASSQEPGQGKVGNTIYF.

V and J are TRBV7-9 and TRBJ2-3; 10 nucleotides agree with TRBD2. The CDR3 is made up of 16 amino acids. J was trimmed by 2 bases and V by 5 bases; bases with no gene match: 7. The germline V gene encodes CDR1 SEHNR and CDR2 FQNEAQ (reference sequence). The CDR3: CASSPPSGGSTDTQYF. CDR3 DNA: TGTGCCAGCAGCCCGCCTAGCGGGGGCTCCACAGATACGCAGTATTTT.

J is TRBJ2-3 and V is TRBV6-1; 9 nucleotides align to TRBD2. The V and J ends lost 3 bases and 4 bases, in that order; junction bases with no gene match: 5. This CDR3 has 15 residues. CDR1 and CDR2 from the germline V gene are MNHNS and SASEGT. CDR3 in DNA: TGTGCCAGCAGTGACCCTAGCGGGGTCGCAGATACGCAGTATTTT. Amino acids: CASSDPSGVADTQYF.